The rows below give T cell receptor beta chains drawn from one sample of a study of a mutant IDH1 vaccine in newly diagnosed glioma. TCRdb's table, derived via immunoSEQ multiplex PCR, lists solely in-frame clones and lacks some. The sample shows 30,000 to 40,000 clones, about 73% of them seen only once. The sequenced sample was PBMCs, obtained from a glioma patient treated with radiotherapy, temozolomide or both. The source of these receptors is a man between 40 and 49 years old with glioma. Some clones in this sample may be carry-over from other donors' samples. The CDR3 runs from the conserved cysteine through the conserved F or W. The D gene is left open where the match is weak. The size entry is marked missing in some rows and otherwise reads once, few, many or a size class.

D: TRBD1; size: -; J: TRBJ2-3; V: TRBV7-9; DNA: TGTGCCAGCAGCTTAGGGGACAGTTTCACAGATACGCAGTATTTT; CDR3: CASSLGDSFTDTQYF
D: TRBD1; size: -; J: TRBJ2-7; V: TRBV5-6; DNA: TGTGCCAGCAGCTTTATGTTGACAGGGTCATTCTACGAGCAGTACTTC; CDR3: CASSFMLTGSFYEQYF
D: -; size: -; J: TRBJ2-2; V: TRBV5-4; DNA: TGTGCCAGCAGCCCCCGACACGACACCGGGGAGCTGTTTTTT; CDR3: CASSPRHDTGELFF
D: TRBD2; size: -; J: TRBJ2-1; V: TRBV25-1; DNA: TGTGCCAGCAGTGAATTGGGAACTAGCGTCTACAATGAGCAGTTCTTC; CDR3: CASSELGTSVYNEQFF
D: TRBD1; size: -; J: TRBJ2-3; V: TRBV9; DNA: TGTGCCAGCAGCGGACAGGGGTTGCCAGATACGCAGTATTTT; CDR3: CASSGQGLPDTQYF
D: -; size: medium-sized; J: TRBJ1-2; V: TRBV6-6; DNA: TGTGCCAGCAGTTACTCGTTAGGGGGCTACACCTTC; CDR3: CASSYSLGGYTF
D: TRBD2; size: -; J: TRBJ2-7; V: TRBV2; DNA: TGTGCCAGCAGTGAACGGGGGGTCTCCTCCTACGAGCAGTACTTC; CDR3: CASSERGVSSYEQYF
D: -; size: -; J: TRBJ2-7; V: TRBV6-6; DNA: TGTGCCAGCAGTTACTCACAGGACGAGCAGTACTTC; CDR3: CASSYSQDEQYF
D: TRBD1; size: -; J: TRBJ2-5; V: TRBV30; DNA: TGTGCCTTGGGGACAGGGTCACAAGAGACCCAGTACTTC; CDR3: CALGTGSQETQYF
D: -; size: -; J: TRBJ1-1; V: TRBV5-8; DNA: TGTGCCAGCAGCTTGATAACAGGGAAGGGCTTGGTTTCGAACACTGAAGCTTTCTTT; CDR3: CASSLITGKGLVSNTEAFF
D: -; size: -; J: TRBJ2-5; V: TRBV7-6; DNA: TGTGCCAGCAGCCGCCTAGAGACCCAGTACTTC; CDR3: CASSRLETQYF
D: -; size: -; J: TRBJ2-7; V: TRBV5-1; DNA: TGCGCCAGCAGCCCGGGGGACCTATCCTACGAGCAGTACTTC; CDR3: CASSPGDLSYEQYF
D: -; size: once; J: TRBJ1-1; V: TRBV7-9; DNA: TGTGCCAGCAGCCCCGTGGGGGGGAAGACCTCCCCTGCTTTCTTT; CDR3: CASSPVGGKTSPAFF
D: -; size: -; J: TRBJ2-1; V: TRBV29-1; DNA: TGCAGCGTGGAAAAGAGCAGGGCTAGTGAGCAGTTCTTC; CDR3: CSVEKSRASEQFF
D: TRBD1; size: -; J: TRBJ1-5; V: TRBV28; DNA: TGTGCCAGCAGTCCGACGGGGACAGTCGATTATCAGCCCCAGCATTTT; CDR3: CASSPTGTVDYQPQHF
D: TRBD1; size: -; J: TRBJ1-1; V: TRBV6-9; DNA: TGTGCCAGCAGTAATTACGACAGGGATGATGCCTCATATCGTTTCGAGGACCAGAACACTGAAGCTTTCTTT; CDR3: CASSNYDRDDASYRFEDQNTEAFF
D: -; size: -; J: TRBJ1-2; V: TRBV7-9; DNA: TGTGCCAGCAGCTTAGCAGGGCAGGGCTATGGCTACACCTTC; CDR3: CASSLAGQGYGYTF
D: TRBD2; size: -; J: TRBJ2-7; V: TRBV6-1; DNA: TGTGCCAGCAGTGCCTCACTAGCGGGGGGCCGAACAGGGGACGAGCAGTACTTC; CDR3: CASSASLAGGRTGDEQYF
D: TRBD1; size: -; J: TRBJ2-1; V: TRBV29-1; DNA: TGCAGCGTTGCCCAGAGACAGGGGCCCAATGAGCAGTTCTTC; CDR3: CSVAQRQGPNEQFF
D: -; size: once; J: TRBJ1-1; V: TRBV29-1; DNA: TGCAGCATGGGTGATGGACAGTTAGCTTTCTTT; CDR3: CSMGDGQLAFF
D: TRBD1; size: -; J: TRBJ2-7; V: TRBV7-9; DNA: TGTGCCAGCAGCTTAGCACAGGGGAGCAACTACGAGCAGTACTTC; CDR3: CASSLAQGSNYEQYF
D: -; size: -; J: TRBJ2-1; V: TRBV7-9; DNA: TGTGCCAGCAGCCTTCATATGAGGAATGAGCAGTTCTTC; CDR3: CASSLHMRNEQFF
D: -; size: -; J: TRBJ2-5; V: TRBV2; DNA: TGTGCCAGCAGTACGGGGGCCGGGGAGACCCAGTACTTC; CDR3: CASSTGAGETQYF
D: -; size: medium-sized; J: TRBJ1-2; V: TRBV11-2; DNA: TGTGCCAGCAGCCCCCCGGGGAGCTATGGCTACACCTTC; CDR3: CASSPPGSYGYTF
D: -; size: -; J: TRBJ2-3; V: TRBV6-5; DNA: TGTGCCAGCAGTTCGGGGCAACATACGCAGTATTTT; CDR3: CASSSGQHTQYF
D: -; size: -; J: TRBJ1-2; V: TRBV9; DNA: TGTGCCAGCAGCGGATACCTGACTGTTAACTATGGCTACACCTTC; CDR3: CASSGYLTVNYGYTF
D: -; size: once; J: TRBJ1-1; V: TRBV28; DNA: TGTGCCAGCAGTCCCCGGGGCTGGAGCACTGAAGCTTTCTTT; CDR3: CASSPRGWSTEAFF
D: -; size: -; J: TRBJ1-4; V: TRBV5-8; DNA: TGTGCCAGCTCTACCGGAAGAGAAAAACTGTTTTTT; CDR3: CASSTGREKLFF
D: TRBD2; size: -; J: TRBJ2-7; V: TRBV7-2; DNA: TGTGCCAGCAGCCTCGGACTAGCGGGGGCCTTGAACGAGCAGTACTTC; CDR3: CASSLGLAGALNEQYF
D: -; size: few; J: TRBJ1-4; V: TRBV7-9; DNA: TGTGCCAGCAGCTCATCACCGGCAACTAATGAAAAACTGTTTTTT; CDR3: CASSSSPATNEKLFF
D: -; size: -; J: TRBJ1-2; V: TRBV5-6; DNA: TGTGCCAGCAGCTTGTTGACAGTGCATGGCTACACCTTC; CDR3: CASSLLTVHGYTF
D: TRBD2; size: -; J: TRBJ2-3; V: TRBV6-1; DNA: TGTGCCAGCAGTGTAGAGCGGGGGGGGCCAGATACGCAGTATTTT; CDR3: CASSVERGGPDTQYF
D: -; size: -; J: TRBJ2-7; V: TRBV5-5; DNA: TGTGCCAGCAGCTTGTTAGGTGAGCAGTACTTC; CDR3: CASSLLGEQYF
D: -; size: -; J: TRBJ1-2; V: TRBV5-1; DNA: TGCGCCAGCAGCTTGCAGGTGACCGCTAACTATGGCTACACCTTC; CDR3: CASSLQVTANYGYTF
D: TRBD1; size: -; J: TRBJ2-7; V: TRBV6-5; DNA: TGTGCCAGCAGTTCGACAGGGGGTACCTACGAGCAGTACTTC; CDR3: CASSSTGGTYEQYF
D: TRBD1; size: -; J: TRBJ1-1; V: TRBV27; DNA: TGTGCCAGCAGTGCCTCGACAGGGGGCGCCATCTTCACTGAAGCTTTCTTT; CDR3: CASSASTGGAIFTEAFF
D: TRBD1; size: few; J: TRBJ1-4; V: TRBV30; DNA: TGTGCCTGTAACCAATGGGACAGTAATGAAAAACTGTTTTTT; CDR3: CACNQWDSNEKLFF
D: -; size: few; J: TRBJ1-5; V: TRBV5-6; DNA: TGTGCCAGCAGCCGGACTTCGGGGCCCCAGCATTTT; CDR3: CASSRTSGPQHF
D: -; size: few; J: TRBJ2-3; V: TRBV7-2; DNA: TGTGCCAGCAGTAACGGGGGAGGCACAGATACGCAGTATTTT; CDR3: CASSNGGGTDTQYF
D: TRBD1; size: -; J: TRBJ1-2; V: TRBV6-1; DNA: TGTGCCAGCAGTGAGCTCGGGGGACAGGGTCTTAGCAACCCTAACTATGGCTACACCTTC; CDR3: CASSELGGQGLSNPNYGYTF
D: TRBD2; size: -; J: TRBJ2-5; V: TRBV9; DNA: TGTGCCAGCAGCGTAGCCCCCGGACTAGACGGGACCCAGTACTTC; CDR3: CASSVAPGLDGTQYF
D: -; size: -; J: TRBJ2-7; V: TRBV30; DNA: TGTGCCTGGAGTGTTGCAGCCTACGAGCAGTACTTC; CDR3: CAWSVAAYEQYF
D: TRBD1; size: -; J: TRBJ1-4; V: TRBV5-1; DNA: TGCGCCAGCAGCGAGACCGGGACAGGGGCTACAACTAATGAAAAACTGTTTTTT; CDR3: CASSETGTGATTNEKLFF
D: -; size: few; J: TRBJ1-1; V: TRBV19; DNA: TGTGCCAGCTTCACAGAATCATACACTGAAGCTTTCTTT; CDR3: CASFTESYTEAFF
D: -; size: -; J: TRBJ1-6; V: TRBV4-1; DNA: TGCGCCAGCAGCCAAACCACAGTGATGAATTCACCCCTCCACTTT; CDR3: CASSQTTVMNSPLHF
D: TRBD1; size: once; J: TRBJ2-5; V: TRBV6-6; DNA: TGTGCCAGCAGTTACTCCGGACAGGGGATAGGGACCCAGTACTTC; CDR3: CASSYSGQGIGTQYF
D: -; size: -; J: TRBJ1-2; V: TRBV5-1; DNA: TGCGCCAGCAGCTTGGCCCGTCAGGCACAGACCTATGGCTACACCTTC; CDR3: CASSLARQAQTYGYTF